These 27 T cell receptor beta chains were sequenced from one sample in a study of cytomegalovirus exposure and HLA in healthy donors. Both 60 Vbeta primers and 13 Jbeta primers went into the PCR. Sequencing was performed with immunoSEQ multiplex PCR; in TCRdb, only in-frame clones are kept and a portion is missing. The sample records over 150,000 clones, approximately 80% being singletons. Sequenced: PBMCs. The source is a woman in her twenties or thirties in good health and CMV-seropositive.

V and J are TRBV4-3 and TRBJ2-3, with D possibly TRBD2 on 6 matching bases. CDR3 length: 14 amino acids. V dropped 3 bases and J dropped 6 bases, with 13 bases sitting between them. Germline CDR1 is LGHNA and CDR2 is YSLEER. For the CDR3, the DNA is TGCGCCAGCAGCCAGTCGGGGGTGAGGGATACGCAGTATTTT. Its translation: CASSQSGVRDTQYF.

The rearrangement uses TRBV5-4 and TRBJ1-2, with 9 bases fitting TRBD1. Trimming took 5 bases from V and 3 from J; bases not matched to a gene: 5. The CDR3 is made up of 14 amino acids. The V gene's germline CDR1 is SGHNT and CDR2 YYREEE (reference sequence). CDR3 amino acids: CASSYRDRDYGYTF. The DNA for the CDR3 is TGTGCCAGCAGTTACCGGGACAGGGACTATGGCTACACCTTC.

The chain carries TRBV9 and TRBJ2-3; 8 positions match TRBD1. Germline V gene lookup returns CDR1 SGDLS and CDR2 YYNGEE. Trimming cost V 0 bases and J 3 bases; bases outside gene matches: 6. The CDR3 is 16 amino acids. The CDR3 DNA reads TGTGCCAGCAGCGTAGAAACAGGGGGAATTACAGATACGCAGTATTTT. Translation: CASSVETGGITDTQYF.

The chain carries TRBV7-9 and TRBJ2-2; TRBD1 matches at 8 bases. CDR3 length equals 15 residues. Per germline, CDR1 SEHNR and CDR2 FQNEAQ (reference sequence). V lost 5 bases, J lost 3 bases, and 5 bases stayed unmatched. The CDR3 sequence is CASSPGQGDTGELFF. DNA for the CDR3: TGTGCCAGCAGCCCCGGACAGGGAGACACCGGGGAGCTGTTTTTT.

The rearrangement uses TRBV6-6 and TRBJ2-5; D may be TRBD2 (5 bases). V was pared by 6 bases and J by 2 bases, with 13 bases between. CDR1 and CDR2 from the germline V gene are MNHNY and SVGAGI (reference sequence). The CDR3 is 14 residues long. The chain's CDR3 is CASSNTGRQETQYF. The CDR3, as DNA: TGTGCCAGCAGCAACACGGGAAGGCAAGAGACCCAGTACTTC.

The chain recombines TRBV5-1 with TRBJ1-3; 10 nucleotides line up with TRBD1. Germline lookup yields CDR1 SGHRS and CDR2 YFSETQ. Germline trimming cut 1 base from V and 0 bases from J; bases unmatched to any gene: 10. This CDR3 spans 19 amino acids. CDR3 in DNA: TGCGCCAGCAGCTTGTTCGGGACAGGGGTCTCCTACTCTGGAAACACCATATATTTT. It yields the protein CASSLFGTGVSYSGNTIYF.

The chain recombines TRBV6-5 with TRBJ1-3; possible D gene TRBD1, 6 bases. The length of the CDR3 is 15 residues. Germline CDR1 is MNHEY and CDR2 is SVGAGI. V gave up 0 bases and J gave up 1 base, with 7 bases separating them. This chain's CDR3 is CASSYSQGSGNTIYF. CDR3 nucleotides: TGTGCCAGCAGTTACTCCCAGGGGTCTGGAAACACCATATATTTT.

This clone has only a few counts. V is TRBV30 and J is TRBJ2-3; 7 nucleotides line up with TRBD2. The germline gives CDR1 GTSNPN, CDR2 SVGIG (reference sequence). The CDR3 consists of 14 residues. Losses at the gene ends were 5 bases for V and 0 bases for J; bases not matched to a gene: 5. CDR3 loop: CAWGLGDSTDTQYF. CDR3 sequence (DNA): TGTGCCTGGGGACTAGGGGATAGCACAGATACGCAGTATTTT.

In DNA, the CDR3 is TGTGCCAGCAGCTTAGGCGAGTTAACCTACGAGCAGTACTTC. It codes for CASSLGELTYEQYF. The chain is built from TRBV7-9 and TRBJ2-7; no firm D call. From germline, CDR1 is SEHNR and CDR2 FQNEAQ (reference sequence). This CDR3 is 14 amino acids long. The ends were cut back, 1 base at V and 2 bases at J, with 9 bases in the middle.

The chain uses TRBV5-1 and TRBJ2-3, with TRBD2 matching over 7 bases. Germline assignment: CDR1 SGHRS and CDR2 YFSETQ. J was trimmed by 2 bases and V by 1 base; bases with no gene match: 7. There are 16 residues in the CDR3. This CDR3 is CASSLLLGGTTDTQYF. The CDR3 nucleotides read TGCGCCAGCAGCTTGCTGTTGGGGGGGACCACAGATACGCAGTATTTT.

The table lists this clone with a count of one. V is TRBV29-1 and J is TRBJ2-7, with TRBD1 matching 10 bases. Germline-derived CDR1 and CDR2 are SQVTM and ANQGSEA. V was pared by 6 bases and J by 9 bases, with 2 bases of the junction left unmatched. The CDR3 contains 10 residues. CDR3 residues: CSVGDRGQYF. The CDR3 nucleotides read TGCAGCGTGGGGGACAGGGGGCAGTACTTC.

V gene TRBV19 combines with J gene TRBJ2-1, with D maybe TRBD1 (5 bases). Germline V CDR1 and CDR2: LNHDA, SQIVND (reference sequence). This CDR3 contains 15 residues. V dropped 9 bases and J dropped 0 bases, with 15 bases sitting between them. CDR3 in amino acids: CASLNRKVSYNEQFF. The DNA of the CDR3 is TGTGCCAGCTTAAACAGGAAAGTCTCCTACAATGAGCAGTTCTTC.

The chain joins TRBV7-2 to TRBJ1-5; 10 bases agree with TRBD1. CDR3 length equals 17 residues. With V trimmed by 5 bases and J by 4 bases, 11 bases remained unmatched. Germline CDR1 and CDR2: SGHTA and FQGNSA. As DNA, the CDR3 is TGTGCCAGCAGCCAAGGGACAGGGGCGAGGGTTAATCAGCCCCAGCATTTT. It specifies CASSQGTGARVNQPQHF.

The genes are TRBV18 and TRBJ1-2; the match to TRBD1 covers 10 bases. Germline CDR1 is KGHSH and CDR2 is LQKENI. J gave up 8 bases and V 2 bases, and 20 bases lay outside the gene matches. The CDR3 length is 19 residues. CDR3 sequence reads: CASSPFYLTGGDSLGGYTF. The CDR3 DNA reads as TGTGCCAGCTCACCATTTTATCTGACAGGGGGCGACTCCCTCGGGGGCTACACCTTC.

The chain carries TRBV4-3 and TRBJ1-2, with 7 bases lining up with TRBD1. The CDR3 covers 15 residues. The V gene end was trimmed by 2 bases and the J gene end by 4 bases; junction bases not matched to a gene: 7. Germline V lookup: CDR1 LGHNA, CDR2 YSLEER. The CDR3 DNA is TGCGCCAGCAGCCAAAAGTTTGCAGGGGGCTATGGCTACACCTTC. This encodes CASSQKFAGGYGYTF.

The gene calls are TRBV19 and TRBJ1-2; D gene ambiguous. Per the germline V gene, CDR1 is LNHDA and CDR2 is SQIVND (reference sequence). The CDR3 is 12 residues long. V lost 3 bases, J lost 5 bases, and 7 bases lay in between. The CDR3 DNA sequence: TGTGCCAGTAGTATTGGGAGATATGGCTACACCTTC. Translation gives CASSIGRYGYTF.

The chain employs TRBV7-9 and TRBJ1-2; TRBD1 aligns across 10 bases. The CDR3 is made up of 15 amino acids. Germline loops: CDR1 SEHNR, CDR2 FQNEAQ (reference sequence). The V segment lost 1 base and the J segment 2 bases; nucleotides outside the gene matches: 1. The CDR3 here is CASSLGTGGNYGYTF. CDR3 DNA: TGTGCCAGCAGCTTAGGGACAGGGGGAAACTATGGCTACACCTTC.

CDR3 protein: CASSLAGTGAAYEQYF. In DNA form, the CDR3 reads TGCGCCAGCAGCTTGGCCGGGACAGGGGCCGCCTACGAGCAGTACTTC. The rearrangement joins TRBV5-1 to TRBJ2-7; 10 bases map to TRBD1. The CDR3 has 16 residues. CDR1 SGHRS and CDR2 YFSETQ come from the germline V gene. V gave up 0 bases and J gave up 2 bases; unmatched junction bases: 5.

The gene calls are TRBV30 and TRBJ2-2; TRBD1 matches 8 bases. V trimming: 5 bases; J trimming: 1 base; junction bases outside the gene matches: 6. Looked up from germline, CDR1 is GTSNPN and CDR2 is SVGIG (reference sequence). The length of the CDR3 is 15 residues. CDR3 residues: CAWSPGGLNTGELFF. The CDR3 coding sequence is TGTGCCTGGTCTCCAGGGGGCCTGAACACCGGGGAGCTGTTTTTT.

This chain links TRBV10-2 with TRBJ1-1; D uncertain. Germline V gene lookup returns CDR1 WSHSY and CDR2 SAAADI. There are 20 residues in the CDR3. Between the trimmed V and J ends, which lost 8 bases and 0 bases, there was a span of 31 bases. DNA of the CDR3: TGCGCCAGCCCCGTACGTAGGCCAGAGGGTTTGGCCGCGATGAACACTGAAGCTTTCTTT. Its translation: CASPVRRPEGLAAMNTEAFF.

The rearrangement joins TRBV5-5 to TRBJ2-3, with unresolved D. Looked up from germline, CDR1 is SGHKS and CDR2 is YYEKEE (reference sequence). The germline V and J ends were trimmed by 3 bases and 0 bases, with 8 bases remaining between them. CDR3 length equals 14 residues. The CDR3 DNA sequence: TGTGCCAGCAGCTCACAGTGGAGCACAGATACGCAGTATTTT. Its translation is CASSSQWSTDTQYF. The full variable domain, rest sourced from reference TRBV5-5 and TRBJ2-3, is DAGVTQSPTHLIKTRGQQVTLRCSPISGHKSVSWYQQVLGQGPQFIFQYYEKEERGRGNFPDRFSARQFPNYSSELNVNALLLGDSALYLCASSSQWSTDTQYFGPGTRLTVL.

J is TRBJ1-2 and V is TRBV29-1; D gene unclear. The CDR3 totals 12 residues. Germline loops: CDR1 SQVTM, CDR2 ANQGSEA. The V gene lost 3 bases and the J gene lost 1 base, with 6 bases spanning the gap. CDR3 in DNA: TGCAGCGTTGAGGCCGTTAACTATGGCTACACCTTC. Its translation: CSVEAVNYGYTF.

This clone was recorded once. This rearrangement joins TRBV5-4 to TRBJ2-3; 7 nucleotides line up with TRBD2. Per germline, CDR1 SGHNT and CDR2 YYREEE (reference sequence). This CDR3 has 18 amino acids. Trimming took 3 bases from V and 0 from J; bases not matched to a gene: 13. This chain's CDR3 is CASSSRALSGTSTDTQYF. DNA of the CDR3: TGTGCCAGCAGCTCGCGGGCTTTGAGCGGGACTAGCACAGATACGCAGTATTTT.

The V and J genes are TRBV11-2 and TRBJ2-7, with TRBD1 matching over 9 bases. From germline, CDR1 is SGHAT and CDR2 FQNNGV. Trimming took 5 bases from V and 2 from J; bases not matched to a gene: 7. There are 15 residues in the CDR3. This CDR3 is CASSPGQGNPYEQYF. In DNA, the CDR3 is TGTGCCAGCAGCCCTGGACAGGGGAACCCCTACGAGCAGTACTTC.

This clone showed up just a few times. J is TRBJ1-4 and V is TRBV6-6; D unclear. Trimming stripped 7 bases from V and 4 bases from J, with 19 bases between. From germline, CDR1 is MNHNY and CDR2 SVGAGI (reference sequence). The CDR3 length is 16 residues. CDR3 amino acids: CASTPSEAAHNEKLFF. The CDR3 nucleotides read TGTGCCAGCACTCCCTCTGAGGCAGCCCATAATGAAAAACTGTTTTTT.

Written as DNA, the CDR3 is TGTGCCAGCAGCAGACCCGGGACAGACTATGGCTACACCTTC. Encoded protein: CASSRPGTDYGYTF. The chain uses TRBV25-1 and TRBJ1-2, with 7 positions matching TRBD1. J was trimmed by 3 bases and V by 6 bases; bases with no gene match: 7. The CDR3 sequence is 14 residues long. CDR1 MGHDK and CDR2 SYGVNS come from the germline V gene.

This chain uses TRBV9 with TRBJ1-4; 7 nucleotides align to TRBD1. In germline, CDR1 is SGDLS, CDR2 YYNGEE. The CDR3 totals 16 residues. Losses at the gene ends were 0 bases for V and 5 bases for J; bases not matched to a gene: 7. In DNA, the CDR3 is TGTGCCAGCAGCGTAGATGCGAGGGGGCTCAATGAAAAACTGTTTTTT. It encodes CASSVDARGLNEKLFF.